A single sample gave rise to the 26 T cell receptor beta chains below, sequenced in a study of control samples from healthy donors and cancer patients. TCRdb's table, derived via immunoSEQ multiplex PCR, lists solely in-frame clones and lacks some. The sample shows 150,000 to 200,000 clones, roughly 91% of them seen only once. The source material was blood. The receptors come from a man younger than 35 in good health.

The chain carries TRBV10-2 and TRBJ2-5; 9 bases map to TRBD2. Germline CDR1 is WSHSY and CDR2 is SAAADI. J lost 7 bases, V lost 5 bases, and 14 bases had no gene match. The CDR3 loop spans 16 amino acids. The CDR3 DNA sequence: TGCGCCAGCAGTAATGAAGGCGGGGGGGCCCGAGGGACCCAGTACTTC. This encodes CASSNEGGGARGTQYF.

The chain uses TRBV6-5 and TRBJ1-1; no firm D call. The CDR3 spans 13 residues. Germline lookup yields CDR1 MNHEY and CDR2 SVGAGI. Trimming left V 6 bases short and J 4 bases short, with 12 bases between. In nucleotides, the CDR3 is TGTGCCAGCAGCGGGTGGGTCGGCACTGAAGCTTTCTTT. It encodes CASSGWVGTEAFF.

The CDR3 loop is CASSPQGNNEQYF. The DNA for the CDR3 is TGTGCCAGCTCACCCCAGGGAAACAACGAGCAGTACTTC. The chain employs TRBV18 and TRBJ2-7; D is possibly TRBD1 (5 bases). The V end lost 3 bases, the J end lost 5 bases, and 11 bases lay between the germline ends. CDR3 length equals 13 residues. Germline-derived CDR1 and CDR2 are KGHSH and LQKENI.

This clone has a single count. The rearrangement uses TRBV12-5 and TRBJ2-5; D unclear. Germline V CDR1 and CDR2: LGHNT, FRNRAP. The V and J ends lost 5 bases and 5 bases respectively, with 9 bases between them. The CDR3 runs 12 residues. CDR3 in amino acids: CASGPLPETQYF. In DNA form, the CDR3 reads TGTGCTAGTGGTCCTCTACCGGAGACCCAGTACTTC.

This clone occurred once. This CDR3 is CASSWGQNNEKLFF. The CDR3 DNA is TGTGCCAGCAGCTGGGGACAGAATAATGAAAAACTGTTTTTT. This chain uses TRBV5-4 with TRBJ1-4; the match to TRBD1 covers 7 bases. CDR3 size: 14 residues. V gave up 3 bases and J gave up 4 bases; unmatched junction bases: 3. Germline CDR1 and CDR2: SGHNT and YYREEE (reference sequence).

This clone appeared once. The chain combines TRBV12-3 or TRBV12-4 with TRBJ1-2; maybe TRBD1 (6 bases). This CDR3 has 11 residues. V was cut by 6 bases and J by 8 bases, with 10 bases left in between. The CDR3 coding sequence is TGTGCCAGCAGCCACAGGGACGGCTACACCTTC. This gives the protein CASSHRDGYTF.

The chain carries TRBV5-4 and TRBJ1-1; 7 nucleotides line up with TRBD1. Germline V lookup: CDR1 SGHNT, CDR2 YYREEE (reference sequence). V gave up 1 base and J gave up 7 bases; unmatched junction bases: 7. This CDR3 region has 14 residues. This chain's CDR3 is CASSLSDRDGEAFF. The CDR3 DNA follows: TGTGCCAGCAGCTTGAGCGACAGGGACGGTGAAGCTTTCTTT.

The genes are TRBV2 and TRBJ1-6, with D unresolved. The CDR3 runs 13 residues. Germline V gene lookup returns CDR1 SNHLY and CDR2 FYNNEI. DNA for the CDR3: TGTGTTAGCGGGAGCTCCTATAATTCACCCCTCCACTTT. It specifies CVSGSSYNSPLHF.

This clone has just one count. J is TRBJ1-2 and V is TRBV21-1. TRBV21-1 is a pseudogene segment. This CDR3 spans 11 amino acids. The CDR3 sequence: CASSPVHGYTF. The CDR3 DNA follows: TGTGCCAGCAGCCCCGTTCATGGCTACACCTTC.

CDR3 sequence reads: CASSPGTSSKDTQYF. CDR3 in DNA: TGTGCCAGCAGTCCCGGGACTAGCTCTAAAGATACGCAGTATTTT. The chain links TRBV28 to TRBJ2-3, with 9 nucleotides matching TRBD2. CDR3 length equals 15 residues. J gave up 5 bases and V 5 bases, and 8 bases lay outside the gene matches. Germline CDR1 MDHEN, CDR2 SYDVKM.

CDR3 region: CASSFTRYEQYF. CDR3 sequence (DNA): TGTGCCAGCAGTTTTACTAGATACGAGCAGTACTTC. The chain uses TRBV7-2 and TRBJ2-7; the D gene is possibly TRBD2 (5 bases). Germline values: CDR1 SGHTA, CDR2 FQGNSA. This CDR3 has 12 residues. Trimming took 6 bases from V and 4 from J, leaving 10 bases between them.

The chain couples TRBV7-3 to TRBJ2-1; D is perhaps TRBD2 (6 bases). The CDR3 consists of 16 residues. The ends were cut back, 2 bases at V and 8 bases at J, with 19 bases in the middle. Germline V gene lookup returns CDR1 SGHTA and CDR2 FQGTGA. CDR3 loop: CASSLGIAAPRDEQFF. DNA of the CDR3: TGTGCCAGCAGCTTAGGGATAGCGGCCCCTAGAGATGAGCAGTTCTTC.

The rearrangement joins TRBV6-6 to TRBJ1-1, with D unresolved. The CDR3 runs 14 residues. Trimming shortened V by 0 bases and J by 3 bases, and 8 bases separated the two germline ends. CDR1 MNHNY and CDR2 SVGAGI come from the germline V gene (reference sequence). CDR3 coding DNA: TGTGCCAGCAGTTACTCCCCTTGGGACACTGAAGCTTTCTTT. Its protein is CASSYSPWDTEAFF.

The chain has TRBV20-1 and TRBJ2-3; no definite D call. CDR3 size: 14 residues. With 3 bases removed from V and 0 bases from J, the gap between germline ends came to 10 bases. Germline V lookup: CDR1 DFQATT, CDR2 SNEGSKA (reference sequence). CDR3 loop: CSASVWESTDTQYF. DNA of the CDR3: TGCAGTGCTAGTGTGTGGGAAAGCACAGATACGCAGTATTTT.

V and J are TRBV30 and TRBJ1-1; D unresolved. Germline CDR1 GTSNPN, CDR2 SVGIG (reference sequence). The V end was cut by 3 bases, the J end by 0 bases, with 14 bases between. CDR3 length equals 15 residues. CDR3 in DNA: TGTGCCTGGAGCGCACCGGGGTACATGAACACTGAAGCTTTCTTT. Protein sequence: CAWSAPGYMNTEAFF.

The V and J genes are TRBV19 and TRBJ1-1; no definite D call. This CDR3 has 15 amino acids. CDR1 is LNHDA, CDR2 SQIVND, per germline (reference sequence). V was cut by 4 bases and J by 0 bases, with 12 bases left in between. CDR3 protein: CASSTNSAVNTEAFF. The CDR3 bases are TGTGCCAGTAGTACGAATTCGGCGGTGAACACTGAAGCTTTCTTT.

The gene calls are TRBV7-9 and TRBJ1-3; a weak D match, TRBD1 (5 bases). V was shortened by 6 bases and J by 3 bases, with 15 bases between the two germline ends. The CDR3 spans 15 residues. CDR1 and CDR2 from the germline V gene are SEHNR and FQNEAQ (reference sequence). The CDR3 region is CASRGEGPYGNTIYF. The CDR3 coding sequence is TGTGCCAGCAGAGGTGAGGGACCCTATGGAAACACCATATATTTT.

The chain links TRBV6-4 to TRBJ2-3; 8 nucleotides agree with TRBD2. The V and J ends lost 3 bases and 4 bases, in that order; junction bases with no gene match: 6. The germline V gene encodes CDR1 MRHNA and CDR2 SNTAGT. This CDR3 is built from 15 residues. CDR3 loop: CASSERAGGADTQYF. CDR3 sequence (DNA): TGTGCCAGCAGTGAAAGGGCGGGGGGCGCAGATACGCAGTATTTT.

J is TRBJ1-4 and V is TRBV10-3, with 7 bases identical to TRBD1. The germline V gene has CDR1 ENHRY and CDR2 SYGVKD. V lost 10 bases and J lost 2; bases outside the gene matches: 4. The CDR3 extends over 13 amino acids. The CDR3 reads CATAGQTNEKLFF. DNA of the CDR3: TGTGCCACCGCGGGACAGACTAATGAAAAACTGTTTTTT.

This chain joins TRBV18 and TRBJ2-7; D gene uncertain. The CDR3 loop spans 14 amino acids. Germline CDR1 KGHSH, CDR2 LQKENI. Trimming pared 3 bases from V and 0 bases from J, leaving 9 bases between. CDR3 DNA sequence: TGTGCCAGCTCACCGTCCATAAACTCCTACGAGCAGTACTTC. This sequence encodes CASSPSINSYEQYF.

V and J are TRBV6-5 and TRBJ2-3, with D maybe TRBD1 (5 bases). The V end lost 2 bases, the J end lost 2 bases, and 8 bases lay between the germline ends. This CDR3 comprises 14 residues. Germline V gene lookup returns CDR1 MNHEY and CDR2 SVGAGI. CDR3 coding DNA: TGTGCCAGCAGTTACAAGGGGCCCACAGATACGCAGTATTTT. As protein: CASSYKGPTDTQYF.

This chain connects TRBV27 to TRBJ2-1, with 10 bases that match TRBD2. Looked up from germline, CDR1 is MNHEY and CDR2 is SMNVEV (reference sequence). The CDR3 contains 21 residues. V shed 8 bases and J 9 bases; nucleotides not matched to a gene: 31. The CDR3 here is CASLTPILGRGVAGGKGEQFF. DNA of the CDR3: TGTGCCAGCTTGACCCCTATTTTGGGGCGAGGTGTAGCGGGGGGAAAGGGTGAGCAGTTCTTC.

The V and J genes are TRBV14 and TRBJ1-5, with D maybe TRBD1 (6 bases). Germline lookup yields CDR1 SGHDN and CDR2 FVKESK. The germline V and J ends were trimmed by 2 bases and 4 bases, with 18 bases remaining between them. This CDR3 spans 17 amino acids. CDR3 amino acids: CASSQSIPRTANQPQHF. The CDR3 nucleotides read TGTGCCAGCAGCCAATCAATTCCTCGGACAGCTAATCAGCCCCAGCATTTT.

The chain employs TRBV7-9 and TRBJ2-1, with 10 bases fitting TRBD1. J gave up 6 bases and V 4 bases, and 9 bases lay outside the gene matches. The CDR3 consists of 16 residues. Germline CDR1 SEHNR, CDR2 FQNEAQ (reference sequence). The CDR3 DNA reads TGTGCCAGCAGCTCTCGACAGGGGGCTACTATCAATGAGCAGTTCTTC. Amino acid sequence: CASSSRQGATINEQFF. Using reference TRBV7-9 and TRBJ2-1 for the parts outside the CDR3, the full variable domain is DTGVSQNPRHKITKRGQNVTFRCDPISEHNRLYWYRQTLGQGPEFLTYFQNEAQLEKSRLLSDRFSAERPKGSFSTLEIQRTEQGDSAMYLCASSSRQGATINEQFFGPGTRLTVL.

This CDR3 is CASSFPAGGDEKLFF. DNA of the CDR3: TGTGCCAGCAGTTTCCCAGCAGGGGGAGATGAAAAACTGTTTTTT. V gene TRBV28 combines with J gene TRBJ1-4; 7 nucleotides match TRBD1. CDR3 size: 15 residues. Germline V gene lookup returns CDR1 MDHEN and CDR2 SYDVKM. After removal of 3 bases from V and 6 bases from J, the junction contained 7 bases not matched to a gene.

This sequence joins TRBV11-2 and TRBJ2-7; D is tentatively TRBD1 or TRBD2 (6 bases each). The CDR3 contains 15 residues. Trimming left V 5 bases short and J 1 base short, with 15 bases between. The germline gives CDR1 SGHAT, CDR2 FQNNGV. The CDR3 nucleotides are TGTGCCAGCAGCCTTGGGGGGACACTTTCCTACGAGCAGTACTTC. Its translation is CASSLGGTLSYEQYF.